This T cell receptor beta chain comes out of a study of Graves' ophthalmopathy and Graves' hyperthyroidism. Beta-chain TCR CDR3 regions were amplified from RNA transcripts. HTBI primers primed a first-round RT-PCR, and a second-round multiplex PCR followed. TCRdb reprocessed the multiplex PCR reads with MiXCR, giving one entry per CDR3 protein. This sample has some 360,000 distinct CDR3 sequences, with 17% found just once. This clonotype was picked up many times. Losses at the gene ends were 7 bases for V and 5 bases for J; bases not matched to a gene: 8. The CDR3 has 14 amino acids. CDR1 is ENHRY and CDR2 is SYGVKD in the germline V gene.

The V gene is TRBV10-3, the J gene TRBJ2-7; 10 bases are a match to TRBD2. The receptor was isolated from an adult woman with stable Graves' hyperthyroidism. The sequencing sample was made of peripheral blood. In DNA, the CDR3 is TGTGCCATCAAAGTGGCGCTAGCGGGGGACGAGCAGTACTTC. It is translated as CAIKVALAGDEQYF.